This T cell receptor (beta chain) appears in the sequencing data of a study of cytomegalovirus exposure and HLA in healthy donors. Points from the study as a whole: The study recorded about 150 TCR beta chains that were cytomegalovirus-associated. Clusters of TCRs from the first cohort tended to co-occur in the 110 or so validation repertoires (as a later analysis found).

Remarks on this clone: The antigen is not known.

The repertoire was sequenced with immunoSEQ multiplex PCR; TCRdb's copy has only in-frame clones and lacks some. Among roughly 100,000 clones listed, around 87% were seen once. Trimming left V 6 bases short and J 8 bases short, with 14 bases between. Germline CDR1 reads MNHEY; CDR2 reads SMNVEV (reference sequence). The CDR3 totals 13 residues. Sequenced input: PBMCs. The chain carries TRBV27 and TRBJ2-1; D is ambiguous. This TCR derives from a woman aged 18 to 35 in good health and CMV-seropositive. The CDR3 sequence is CASRALGVHEQFF. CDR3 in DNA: TGTGCCAGCAGGGCCCTAGGCGTTCATGAGCAGTTCTTC.